This T cell receptor beta chain came from a study of blood T cells in healthy people across ages. Overall study results and limits: More naive CD4+ cells and higher diversity marked long-lived donors relative to aged donors. TCR beta diversity, measured per million T cells, fell in a roughly linear way with age.

Worth noting for this clonotype: Its matching antigen is unknown.

Each sample used at least 7 million PBMCs. Through a sample-barcoded 5' primer and a J-beta primer mix, a second PCR was run for about 6 to 11 cycles. Using its own MiXCR run on the 5' RACE reads, TCRdb lists one record per CDR3 protein. The sample yields 1.5 million or so distinct CDR3 sequences, about 43% seen once. The CDR3 is 15 residues long. J was trimmed by 4 bases and V by 5 bases; bases with no gene match: 10. Sequenced: blood. This TCR derives from a woman aged 18-30 years in good health. The J gene is TRBJ2-5, the V gene TRBV12-3 or TRBV12-4; TRBD1 aligns across 7 bases. The DNA of the CDR3 is TGTGCCAGCAGTCCTTTGGGACAGAGGGGAGAGACCCAGTACTTC. Amino acids: CASSPLGQRGETQYF.